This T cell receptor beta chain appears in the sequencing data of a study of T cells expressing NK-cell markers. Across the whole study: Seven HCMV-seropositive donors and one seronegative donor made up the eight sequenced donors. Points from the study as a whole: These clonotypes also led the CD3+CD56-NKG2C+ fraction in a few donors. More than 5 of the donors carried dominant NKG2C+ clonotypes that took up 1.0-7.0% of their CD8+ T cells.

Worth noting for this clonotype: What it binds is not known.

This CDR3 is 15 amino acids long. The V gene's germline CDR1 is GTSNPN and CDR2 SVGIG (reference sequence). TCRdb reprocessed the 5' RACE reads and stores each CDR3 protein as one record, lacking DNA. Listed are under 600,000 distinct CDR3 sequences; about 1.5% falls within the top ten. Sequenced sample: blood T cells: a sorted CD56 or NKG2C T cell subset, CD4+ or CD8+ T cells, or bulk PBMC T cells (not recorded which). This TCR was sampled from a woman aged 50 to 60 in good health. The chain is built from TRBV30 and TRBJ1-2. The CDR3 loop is CAWSGAMAGTYGYTF.